The clone carrying this TCR beta chain was counted a few times. These data originate in a study of blood T cell repertoires in COVID-19. Turning to the study itself: The samples span acute and convalescent COVID-19 from the United States, Italy and Spain. Sources were T cells, B-cell-depleted T cells, or PBMCs; the material itself was cDNA or gDNA.

The repertoire was sequenced with immunoSEQ multiplex PCR; TCRdb's copy has only in-frame clones and lacks some. The data hold fewer than 70,000 clones, with around 78% observed a single time. Germline V gives CDR1 LGHDT, CDR2 YNNKEL (reference sequence). This CDR3 contains 14 residues. V was cut by 1 base and J by 5 bases, with 6 bases left in between. This rearrangement joins TRBV3-1 (or the pseudogene TRBV3-2) to TRBJ1-6, with a possible D match to TRBD1 (5 bases). The TCR sequence derives from a human donor in a cohort sampled during active COVID-19. Sample: peripheral blood. DNA for the CDR3: TGTGCCAGCAGCCAAGTAGGGGATAATTCACCCCTCCACTTT. Its translation is CASSQVGDNSPLHF.